This T cell receptor (beta chain) appears in the sequencing data of a study of identical twins (dated by TCRdb to the mid-2010s). Looking at the study overall: The study deep-sequenced TCR alpha and beta repertoires from monozygotic twins, unrelated adults of various ages and cord blood to test whether fetal clonotypes persist. Replicate twin experiments were performed at different times using different library preparation protocols to rule out contamination.

V was cut back by 5 bases and J by 6 bases, leaving a gap of 13 bases between them. The CDR3 runs 13 residues from the cysteine to the phenylalanine. The entry retains the CDR3 DNA only, 39 bases that are in frame from base 1. CDR1 and CDR2, per the germline V gene (reference sequence), are DFQATT and SNEGSKA. The investigation overall reported the following: Compared with coincidental sharing between unrelated individuals, an excess of low generation-probability sequences was observed among out-of-frame TCR alpha sequences shared between twins. Recombination models systematically underestimated out-of-frame TCR alpha sharing in monozygotic twins but agreed with sharing between unrelated individuals. Fewer insertions were carried by abundant cord blood beta clonotypes; a weaker similar trend was observed in young adult naive repertoires, while no such trend was observed in memory repertoires. Invariant T cells such as MAIT and iNKT could partly confound zero-insertion analyses, although diverse VJ usage argued against such confounding for most clonotypes. Because the same donors could not be followed over many years, the conclusions relied on cross-sectional statistical analysis. The excess sharing between twins in beta out-of-frame sequences was weaker because fewer shared sequences reduced the signal-to-noise ratio.

Of note for this clonotype: Its antigen remains unidentified. One base away there is no much larger clone; base qualities are not given.

Library generation was performed with 5' RACE. These reads were obtained on an Illumina HiSeq 2000. Template switching added a universal primer binding site, and the final cDNA carried a unique molecular identifier that allowed TCR cDNA molecules to be counted accurately. Specific primers in the conserved constant-segment region were used to synthesize first-strand cDNA for the TCR alpha and beta chains. To control for contamination, every cDNA library carried two barcodes: a SMART-Mk sample barcode plus Illumina barcodes. TruSeq adapter sequences, together with Illumina sample barcodes, were added in two successive PCR steps. TCR alpha and beta cDNA libraries were sequenced on the Illumina HiSeq platform with custom primers. For the original study's pipeline: MiGEC processed the raw reads to extract unique molecular identifiers, while MiXCR was used to determine the CDR3 positions. For each individual, recombination models were inferred using an EM algorithm with the repgenHMM and IGoR tools. Shared clonotype analysis was performed with the tcR package in R, normalizing sharing by the product of cloneset sizes. Out-of-frame nonproductive sequences were analyzed to study raw recombination free of thymic and clonal selection effects. The public sequencing data were trimmed at Q25 with fastp and processed into clonotypes with MiXCR by TCRdb, which kept only in-frame beta chains. Rows are combined by CDR3 protein, so each entry shows the most common genes and DNA. In this record, the V and J calls reflect TCRdb's handling and not the investigators' own analysis. The sample table holds a few hundred thousand distinct CDR3 sequences, of which approximately 17% were seen once. The ten largest account for less than 15% of the sample.

Every donor in the study was a healthy Caucasian. Three unrelated non-twin adults were also sequenced: a male aged 18 to 30, a male aged 50 to 60 and a female aged 50 to 60. Using Miltenyi CD45RO+ enrichment and human naive T-cell isolation kits, memory (CD45RO+) and naive T cells were isolated from PBMC. The source is a man between 50 and 59 years old in good health. The chain was built from TRBV20-1 and TRBJ2-2; confidence is insufficient to name the D gene. Sequencing was carried out using naive T cells sorted from blood. According to the study, the label for this sample's cell subset or site signals: cells isolated with a human naive T-cell isolation kit. The CDR3 reads as follows: CSAPGPIPGELFF. The sequence in DNA is TGCAGTGCTCCGGGCCCAATCCCCGGGGAGCTGTTTTTT.